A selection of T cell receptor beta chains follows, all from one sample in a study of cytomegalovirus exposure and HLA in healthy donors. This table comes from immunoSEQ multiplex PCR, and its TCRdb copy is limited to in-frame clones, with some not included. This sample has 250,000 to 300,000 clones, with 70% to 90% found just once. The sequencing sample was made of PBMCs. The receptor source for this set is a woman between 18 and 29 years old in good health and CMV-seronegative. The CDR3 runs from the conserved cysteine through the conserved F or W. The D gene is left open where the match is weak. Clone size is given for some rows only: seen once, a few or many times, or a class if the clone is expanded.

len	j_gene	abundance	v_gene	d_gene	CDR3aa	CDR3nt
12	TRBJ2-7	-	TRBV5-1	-	CASSFGYYEQYF	TGCGCCAGCAGCTTCGGGTACTACGAGCAGTACTTC
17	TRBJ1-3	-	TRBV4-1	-	CASSQRRPTGSGNTIYF	TGCGCCAGCAGCCAACGACGACCGACAGGATCTGGAAACACCATATATTTT
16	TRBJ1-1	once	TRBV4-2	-	CASSQDLLSFGTEAFF	TGTGCCAGCAGCCAAGACCTCTTAAGCTTCGGCACTGAAGCTTTCTTT
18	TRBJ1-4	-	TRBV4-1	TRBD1	CASSQVYGQGTTNEKLFF	TGCGCCAGCAGCCAAGTTTACGGACAGGGGACGACTAATGAAAAACTGTTTTTT
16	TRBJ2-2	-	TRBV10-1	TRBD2	CASSEGLAGGTGELFF	TGCGCCAGCAGCGAGGGACTAGCGGGGGGAACCGGGGAGCTGTTTTTT
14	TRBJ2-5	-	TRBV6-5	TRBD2	CASSFAAGGETQYF	TGTGCCAGCAGCTTCGCCGCGGGAGGAGAGACCCAGTACTTC
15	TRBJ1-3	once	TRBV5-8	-	CASSLEGVTGNTIYF	TGTGCCAGCAGCTTGGAAGGGGTAACTGGAAACACCATATATTTT
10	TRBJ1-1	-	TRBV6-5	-	CASRGLLSFF	TGTGCCAGCAGGGGGCTTTTGTCTTTCTTT
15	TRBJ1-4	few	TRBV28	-	CATWGGTRAGTKLFF	TGTGCCACCTGGGGGGGGACCCGAGCCGGAACAAAACTGTTTTTT
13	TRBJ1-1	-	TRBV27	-	CASSKLGGTEAFF	TGTGCCAGCAGTAAACTAGGAGGGACTGAAGCTTTCTTT
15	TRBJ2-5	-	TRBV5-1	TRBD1	CASSVPGTGVETQYF	TGCGCCAGCAGCGTCCCCGGGACAGGGGTAGAGACCCAGTACTTC
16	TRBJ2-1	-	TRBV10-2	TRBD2	CASKLAGDNDFYEQFF	TGCGCCAGCAAACTAGCGGGCGACAATGATTTCTATGAGCAGTTCTTC
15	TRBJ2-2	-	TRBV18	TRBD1	CASSSRGTYTGELFF	TGTGCCAGCTCATCCAGGGGGACCTACACCGGGGAGCTGTTTTTT
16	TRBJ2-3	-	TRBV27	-	CASNQGLLIGTDTQYF	TGTGCCAGCAACCAAGGACTTCTCATCGGCACAGATACGCAGTATTTT
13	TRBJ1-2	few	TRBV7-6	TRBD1	CASSFDRDYGYTF	TGTGCCAGCAGCTTTGACAGGGACTATGGCTACACCTTC
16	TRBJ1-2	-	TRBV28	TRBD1	CASSSSSRQGIYGYTF	TGTGCCAGCAGTTCCTCATCCAGACAGGGGATCTATGGCTACACCTTC
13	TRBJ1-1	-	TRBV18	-	CASSPAMNTEAFF	TGTGCCAGCTCACCTGCTATGAACACTGAAGCTTTCTTT
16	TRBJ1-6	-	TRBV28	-	CASSSGGSSYNSPLHF	TGTGCCAGCAGTTCGGGGGGTAGCTCCTATAATTCACCCCTCCACTTT
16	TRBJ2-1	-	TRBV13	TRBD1	CASSLGQGDSYNEQFF	TGTGCCAGCAGCTTGGGACAGGGGGACTCCTACAATGAGCAGTTCTTC
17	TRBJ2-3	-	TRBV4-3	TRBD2	CASSQGHGLANTDTQYF	TGCGCCAGCAGCCAAGGTCATGGACTAGCAAACACAGATACGCAGTATTTT
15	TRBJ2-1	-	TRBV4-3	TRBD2	CASSQEEAGLNEQFF	TGCGCCAGCAGCCAAGAGGAAGCGGGGCTCAATGAGCAGTTCTTC
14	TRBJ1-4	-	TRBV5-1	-	CASSVTGSNEKLFF	TGCGCCAGCAGCGTTACAGGGAGCAATGAAAAACTGTTTTTT
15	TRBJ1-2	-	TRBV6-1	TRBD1	CASSGGQGANYGYTF	TGTGCCAGCAGTGGGGGTCAGGGGGCAAACTATGGCTACACCTTC
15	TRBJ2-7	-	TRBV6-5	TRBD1	CASSYQGQGVYEQYF	TGTGCCAGCAGTTACCAGGGACAGGGCGTGTACGAGCAGTACTTC
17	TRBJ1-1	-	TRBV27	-	CASSLSTDTSGGTEAFF	TGTGCCAGCAGTTTATCTACCGACACCTCCGGAGGGACTGAAGCTTTCTTT
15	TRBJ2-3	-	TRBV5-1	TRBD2	CASSPGLAGGDTQYF	TGCGCCAGCAGCCCGGGACTAGCGGGTGGGGATACGCAGTATTTT
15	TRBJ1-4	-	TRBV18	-	CASSLQGATNEKLFF	TGTGCCAGCTCACTACAGGGTGCAACTAATGAAAAACTGTTTTTT
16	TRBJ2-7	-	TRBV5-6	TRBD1	CASSLANRGPSYEQYF	TGTGCCAGCAGCTTGGCCAACAGGGGACCCTCCTACGAGCAGTACTTC
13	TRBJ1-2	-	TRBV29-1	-	CSVERTDNYGYTF	TGCAGCGTTGAAAGGACAGACAACTATGGCTACACCTTC
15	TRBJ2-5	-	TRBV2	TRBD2	CASSKAGGQRETQYF	TGTGCCAGCAGCAAGGCGGGGGGGCAGAGAGAGACCCAGTACTTC
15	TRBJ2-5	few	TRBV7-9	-	CASSLTRGIQETQYF	TGTGCCAGCAGTCTCACGCGGGGTATCCAAGAGACCCAGTACTTC
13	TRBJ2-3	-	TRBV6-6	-	CATIQGGTDTQYF	TGTGCCACCATTCAAGGGGGCACAGATACGCAGTATTTT
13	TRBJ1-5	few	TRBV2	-	CASHRGGNQPQHF	TGTGCCAGCCACCGCGGAGGGAATCAGCCCCAGCATTTT
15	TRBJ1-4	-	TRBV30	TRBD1	CAWSVIDRGNEKLFF	TGTGCCTGGAGTGTAATAGACAGGGGGAATGAAAAACTGTTTTTT
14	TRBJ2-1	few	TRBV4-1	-	CATTATGRGEGWFF	TGCGCCACCACAGCCACGGGGAGGGGGGAAGGTTGGTTCTTC
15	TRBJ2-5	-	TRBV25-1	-	CASGHGQGIRETQYF	TGTGCCAGCGGTCACGGGCAGGGGATTCGAGAGACCCAGTACTTC
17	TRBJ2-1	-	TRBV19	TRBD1	CATRGSQGVTSYNEQFF	TGTGCCACCAGAGGGTCACAGGGGGTAACTTCCTACAATGAGCAGTTCTTC
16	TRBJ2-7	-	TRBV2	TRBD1	CASTTFGGQGPYEQYF	TGTGCCAGCACCACCTTCGGGGGACAGGGTCCCTACGAGCAGTACTTC
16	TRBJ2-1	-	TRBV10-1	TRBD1	CASSAGQGSSYNEQFF	TGCGCCAGCTCGGCGGGACAGGGGAGCTCCTACAATGAGCAGTTCTTC
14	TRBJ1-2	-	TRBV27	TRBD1	CASTNVDRAGGYTF	TGTGCCAGCACCAACGTAGACAGGGCCGGCGGCTACACCTTC
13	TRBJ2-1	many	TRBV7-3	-	CASSLTDTREQFF	TGTGCCAGCAGCTTAACCGACACCCGTGAGCAGTTCTTC
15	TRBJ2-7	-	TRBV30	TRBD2	CAWSLAGELGDEQYF	TGTGCCTGGAGCTTAGCGGGAGAGTTAGGGGACGAGCAGTACTTC
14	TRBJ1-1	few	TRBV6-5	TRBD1	CAHHDHRGNTEAFF	TGTGCCCACCATGACCACAGGGGGAACACTGAAGCTTTCTTT
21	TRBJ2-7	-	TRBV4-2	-	CASSPSPSSLGLELTSYEQYF	TGTGCCAGCAGCCCGTCACCCTCCTCTTTAGGACTCGAACTTACCTCCTACGAGCAGTACTTC
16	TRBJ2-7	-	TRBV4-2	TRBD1	CASSPEDRAETYEQYF	TGTGCCAGCAGCCCCGAGGACAGGGCCGAGACCTACGAGCAGTACTTC
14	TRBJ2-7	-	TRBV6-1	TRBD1	CASSEGQGAGEQYF	TGTGCCAGCAGTGAAGGGCAGGGGGCGGGGGAGCAGTACTTC
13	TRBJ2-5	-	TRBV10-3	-	CAISESQQETQYF	TGTGCCATCAGTGAGTCCCAGCAAGAGACCCAGTACTTC
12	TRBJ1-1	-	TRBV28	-	CASSAGSTEAFF	TGTGCCAGCAGCGCAGGGTCCACTGAAGCTTTCTTT
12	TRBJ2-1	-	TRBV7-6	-	CASSRQMNEQFF	TGTGCCAGCAGCCGACAGATGAATGAGCAGTTCTTC
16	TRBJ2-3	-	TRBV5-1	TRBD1	CASSSQTGSGTDTQYF	TGCGCCAGCAGCAGCCAGACAGGGTCGGGGACAGATACGCAGTATTTT
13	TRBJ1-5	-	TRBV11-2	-	CASSLDPDQPQHF	TGTGCCAGCAGCTTAGATCCCGATCAGCCCCAGCATTTT
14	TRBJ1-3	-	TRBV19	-	CASSIGTLGNTIYF	TGTGCCAGTAGTATCGGGACACTAGGAAACACCATATATTTT
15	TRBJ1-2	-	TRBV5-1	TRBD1	CASSMHGTGGNGYTF	TGCGCCAGCAGCATGCACGGGACAGGGGGCAATGGCTACACCTTC
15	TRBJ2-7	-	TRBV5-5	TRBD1	CASSLTGALLDEQYF	TGTGCCAGCAGCTTAACAGGGGCCCTTTTGGACGAGCAGTACTTC
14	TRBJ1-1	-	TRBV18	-	CASSPFAENTEAFF	TGTGCCAGCTCACCTTTTGCAGAGAACACTGAAGCTTTCTTT
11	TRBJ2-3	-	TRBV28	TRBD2	CASSLREGLYF	TGTGCCAGCAGTTTAAGGGAGGGGCTGTATTTT
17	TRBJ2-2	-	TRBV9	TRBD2	CASSTTSGRFDTGELFF	TGTGCCAGCAGCACGACTAGCGGGAGATTCGACACCGGGGAGCTGTTTTTT